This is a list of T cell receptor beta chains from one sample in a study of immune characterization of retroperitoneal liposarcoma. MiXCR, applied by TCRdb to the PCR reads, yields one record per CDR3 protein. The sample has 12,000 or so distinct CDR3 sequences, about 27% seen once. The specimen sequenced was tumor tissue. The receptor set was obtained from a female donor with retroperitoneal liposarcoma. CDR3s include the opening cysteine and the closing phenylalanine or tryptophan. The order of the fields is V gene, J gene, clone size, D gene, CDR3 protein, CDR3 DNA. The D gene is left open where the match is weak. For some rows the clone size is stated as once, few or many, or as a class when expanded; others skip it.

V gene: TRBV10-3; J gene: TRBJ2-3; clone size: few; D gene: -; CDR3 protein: CAITGAETDTQYF; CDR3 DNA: TGTGCCATCACCGGAGCGGAGACAGATACGCAGTATTTT
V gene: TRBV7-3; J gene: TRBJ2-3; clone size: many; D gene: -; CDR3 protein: CASSLGGAGDTQYF; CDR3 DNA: TGTGCCAGCAGCTTAGGCGGGGCCGGAGATACGCAGTATTTT
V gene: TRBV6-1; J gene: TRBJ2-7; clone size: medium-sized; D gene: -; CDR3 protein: CASTPPGGSGSREQYF; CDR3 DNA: TGTGCCAGCACCCCTCCGGGGGGCAGTGGGTCTCGCGAGCAGTACTTC
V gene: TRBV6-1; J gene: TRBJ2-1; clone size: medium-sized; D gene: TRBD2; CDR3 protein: CASRVTSGSGYEQFF; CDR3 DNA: TGTGCCAGCAGGGTTACTAGCGGGAGTGGGTACGAGCAGTTCTTC
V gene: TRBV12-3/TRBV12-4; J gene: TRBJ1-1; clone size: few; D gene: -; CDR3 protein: CASSPTYVSAEAFF; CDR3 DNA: TGTGCCAGCAGCCCCACTTACGTTTCGGCTGAAGCTTTCTTT
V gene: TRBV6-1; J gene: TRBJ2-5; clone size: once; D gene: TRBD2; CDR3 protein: CASRKPPGGDPSRGQYF; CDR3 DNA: TGTGCCAGCAGGAAACCCCCCGGGGGGGACCCAAGCAGAGGCCAGTACTTC
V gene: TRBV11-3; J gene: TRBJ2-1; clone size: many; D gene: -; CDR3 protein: CASSLTVAYEQFF; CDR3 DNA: TGTGCCAGCAGCTTAACAGTGGCCTACGAGCAGTTCTTC
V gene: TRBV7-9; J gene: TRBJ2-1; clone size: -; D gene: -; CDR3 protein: CASSPLPSNEQFF; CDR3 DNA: TGTGCCAGCAGCCCCCTCCCATCCAATGAGCAGTTCTTC
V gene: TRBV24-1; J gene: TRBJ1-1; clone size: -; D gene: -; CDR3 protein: CATQTGNTEAFF; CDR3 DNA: TGTGCCACGCAGACAGGGAACACTGAAGCTTTCTTT
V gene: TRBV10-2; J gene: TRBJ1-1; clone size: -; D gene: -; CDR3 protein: CASSESSGTRRSAEAFF; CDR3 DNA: TGCGCCAGCAGTGAATCGTCTGGGACCAGAAGATCAGCTGAAGCTTTCTTT
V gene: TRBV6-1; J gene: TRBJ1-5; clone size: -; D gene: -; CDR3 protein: CASSTAGNQPQHF; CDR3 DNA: TGTGCCAGCAGTACGGCAGGCAATCAGCCCCAGCATTTT
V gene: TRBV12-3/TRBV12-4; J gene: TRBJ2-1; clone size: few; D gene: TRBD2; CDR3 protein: CASSLGLYSGGANEQFF; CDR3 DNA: TGTGCCAGCAGTTTGGGCCTATATAGCGGGGGGGCCAATGAGCAGTTCTTC
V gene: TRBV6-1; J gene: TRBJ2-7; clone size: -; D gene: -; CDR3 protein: CASSPRRNYNEQYF; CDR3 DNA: TGTGCCAGCAGTCCTCGCCGAAACTACAATGAGCAGTACTTC
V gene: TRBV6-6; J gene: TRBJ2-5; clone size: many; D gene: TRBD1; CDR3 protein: CASSYLTGQETQYF; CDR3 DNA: TGTGCCAGCAGTTACCTGACAGGGCAAGAGACCCAGTACTTC
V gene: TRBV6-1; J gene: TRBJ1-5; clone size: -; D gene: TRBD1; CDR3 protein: CASSVTGGGNQPQHF; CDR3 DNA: TGTGCCAGCAGTGTCACAGGGGGCGGCAATCAGCCCCAGCATTTT
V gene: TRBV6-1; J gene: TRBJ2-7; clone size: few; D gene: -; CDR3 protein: CASREGYGGLNYEQYF; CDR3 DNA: TGTGCCAGCAGGGAGGGGTACGGGGGCCTAAACTACGAGCAGTACTTC
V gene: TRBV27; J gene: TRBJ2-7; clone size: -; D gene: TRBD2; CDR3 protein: CASSFGNAGGDEQYF; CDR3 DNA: TGTGCCAGCAGTTTCGGTAACGCGGGAGGGGATGAGCAGTACTTC
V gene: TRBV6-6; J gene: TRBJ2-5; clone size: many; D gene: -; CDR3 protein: CASSYSATRRTQYF; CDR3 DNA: TGTGCCAGCAGTTACTCGGCCACTCGGCGGACCCAGTACTTC
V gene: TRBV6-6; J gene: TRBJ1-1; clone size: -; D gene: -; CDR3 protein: CASSYWGVGTEAFF; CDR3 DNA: TGTGCCAGCAGTTACTGGGGGGTAGGGACTGAAGCTTTCTTT
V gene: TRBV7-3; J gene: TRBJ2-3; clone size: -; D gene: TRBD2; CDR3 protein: CASSPAGAVDTQYF; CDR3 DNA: TGTGCCAGCAGCCCAGCGGGAGCGGTAGATACGCAGTATTTT
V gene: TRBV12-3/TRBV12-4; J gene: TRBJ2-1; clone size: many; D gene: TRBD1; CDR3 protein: CASSLRDSSPEQFF; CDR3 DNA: TGTGCCAGCAGTTTAAGGGACAGTAGCCCCGAGCAGTTCTTC
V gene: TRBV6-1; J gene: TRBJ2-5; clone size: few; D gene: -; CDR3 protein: CASTGAIQETQYF; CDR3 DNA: TGTGCCAGCACCGGAGCTATCCAAGAGACCCAGTACTTC
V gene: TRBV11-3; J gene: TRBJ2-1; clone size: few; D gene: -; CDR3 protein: CASSLGVGNEQFF; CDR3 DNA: TGTGCCAGCAGCTTAGGAGTAGGCAATGAGCAGTTCTTC
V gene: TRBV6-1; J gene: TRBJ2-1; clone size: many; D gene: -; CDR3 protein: CASKRQSSYEQFF; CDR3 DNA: TGTGCCAGCAAGCGGCAGAGCTCCTACGAGCAGTTCTTC
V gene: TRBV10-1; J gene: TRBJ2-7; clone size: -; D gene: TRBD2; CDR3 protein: CASSSGGFEQYF; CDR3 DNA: TGCGCCAGCAGCTCCGGGGGGTTCGAGCAGTACTTC
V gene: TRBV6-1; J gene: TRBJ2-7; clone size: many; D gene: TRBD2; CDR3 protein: CASRISGTYPEQYF; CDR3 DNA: TGTGCCAGCAGGATAAGCGGGACCTATCCCGAGCAGTACTTC
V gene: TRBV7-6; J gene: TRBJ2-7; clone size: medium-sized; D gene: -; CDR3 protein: CASKLSIQGGEQYF; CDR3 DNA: TGTGCCAGCAAACTTTCGATACAGGGAGGTGAGCAGTACTTC
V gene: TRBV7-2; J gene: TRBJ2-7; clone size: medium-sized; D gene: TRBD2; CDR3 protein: CASSLAGGSYEQYF; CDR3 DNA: TGTGCCAGCAGCTTAGCCGGCGGGAGCTACGAGCAGTACTTC
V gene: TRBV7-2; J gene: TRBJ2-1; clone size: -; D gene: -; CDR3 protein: CASSRGPQETQFF; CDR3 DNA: TGTGCCAGCAGTCGGGGGCCCCAAGAGACCCAGTTCTTC
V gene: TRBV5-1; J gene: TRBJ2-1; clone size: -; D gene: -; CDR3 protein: CASSLTRRANEQFF; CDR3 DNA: TGCGCCAGCAGCTTGACTAGAAGAGCCAATGAGCAGTTCTTC
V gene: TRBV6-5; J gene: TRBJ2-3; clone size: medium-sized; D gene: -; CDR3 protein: CASSYSGLRGTDTQYF; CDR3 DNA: TGTGCCAGCAGTTACTCGGGACTGAGGGGCACAGATACGCAGTATTTT
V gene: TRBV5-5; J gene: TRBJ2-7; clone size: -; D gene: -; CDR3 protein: CASSSPTGGFSEQYF; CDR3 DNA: TGTGCCAGCAGTTCCCCGACTGGGGGGTTCTCCGAGCAGTACTTC
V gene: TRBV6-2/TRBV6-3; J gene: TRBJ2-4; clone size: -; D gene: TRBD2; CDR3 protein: CASSSSGGAKNIQYF; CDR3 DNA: TGTGCCAGCAGTTCTAGCGGAGGGGCCAAAAACATTCAGTACTTC
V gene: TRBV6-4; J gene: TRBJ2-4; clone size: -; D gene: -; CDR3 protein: CASSDGSAPYF; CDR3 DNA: TGTGCCAGCAGTGATGGAAGTGCCCCGTACTTC
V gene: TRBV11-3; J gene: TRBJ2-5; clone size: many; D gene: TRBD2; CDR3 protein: CASSYGLAQETQYF; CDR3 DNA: TGTGCCAGCAGCTATGGACTAGCCCAAGAGACCCAGTACTTC
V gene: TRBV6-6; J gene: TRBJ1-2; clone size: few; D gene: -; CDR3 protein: CASSAQGRTSGYTF; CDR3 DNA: TGTGCCAGCAGTGCCCAAGGGAGGACGAGCGGCTACACCTTC
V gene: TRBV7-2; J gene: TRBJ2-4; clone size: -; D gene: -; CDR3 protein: CASGGHPQNIQYF; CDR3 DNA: TGTGCCAGCGGGGGACATCCTCAAAACATTCAGTACTTC
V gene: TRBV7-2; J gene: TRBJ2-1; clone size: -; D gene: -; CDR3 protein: CASSTWTAETQFF; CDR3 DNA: TGTGCCAGCAGCACCTGGACAGCAGAGACCCAGTTCTTC
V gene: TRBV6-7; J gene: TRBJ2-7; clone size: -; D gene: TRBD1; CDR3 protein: CASMTRDRGGNEQYF; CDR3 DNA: TGTGCCAGCATGACTCGGGACAGGGGGGGCAATGAGCAGTACTTC
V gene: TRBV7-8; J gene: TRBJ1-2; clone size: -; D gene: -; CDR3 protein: CASSLGVVGAPNYGYTF; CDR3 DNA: TGTGCCAGCAGCTTAGGGGTCGTTGGGGCACCTAACTATGGCTACACCTTC
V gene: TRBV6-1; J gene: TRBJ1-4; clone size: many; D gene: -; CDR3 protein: CASNRVEYEKLFF; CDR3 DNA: TGTGCCAGCAACAGGGTAGAGTATGAAAAACTGTTTTTT
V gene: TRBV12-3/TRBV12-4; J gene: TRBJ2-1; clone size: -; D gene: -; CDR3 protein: CASSSVHNGYNEQFF; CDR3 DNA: TGTGCCAGCAGTTCCGTCCACAACGGGTACAATGAGCAGTTCTTC
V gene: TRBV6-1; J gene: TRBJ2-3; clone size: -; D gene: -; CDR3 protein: CASIFGDTQYF; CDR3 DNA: TGTGCCAGCATTTTCGGGGATACGCAGTATTTT
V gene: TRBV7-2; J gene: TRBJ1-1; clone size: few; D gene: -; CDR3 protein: CASSPVKGQEAFF; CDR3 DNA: TGTGCCAGCAGCCCAGTCAAAGGCCAAGAAGCTTTCTTT
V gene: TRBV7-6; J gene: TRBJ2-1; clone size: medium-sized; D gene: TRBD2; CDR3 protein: CASSPTPGGKQFF; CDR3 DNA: TGTGCCAGCAGCCCTACACCGGGGGGTAAGCAGTTCTTC
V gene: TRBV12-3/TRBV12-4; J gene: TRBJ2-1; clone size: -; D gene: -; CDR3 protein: CASSLLAASYNEQFF; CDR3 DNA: TGTGCCAGCAGTTTGCTAGCTGCGTCCTACAATGAGCAGTTCTTC
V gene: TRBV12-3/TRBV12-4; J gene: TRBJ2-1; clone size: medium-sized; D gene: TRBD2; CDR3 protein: CASSLGTSGSGEQFF; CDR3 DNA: TGTGCCAGCAGTCTAGGGACTAGCGGGAGCGGTGAGCAGTTCTTC
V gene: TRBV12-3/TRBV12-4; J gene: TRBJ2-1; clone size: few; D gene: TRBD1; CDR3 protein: CASSINRGRGIQTQFF; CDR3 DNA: TGTGCCAGCAGCATAAACCGGGGCAGGGGGATTCAGACCCAGTTCTTC
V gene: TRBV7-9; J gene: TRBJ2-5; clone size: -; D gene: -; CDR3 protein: CASSSTQETQYF; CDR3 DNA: TGTGCCAGCAGCTCCACCCAAGAGACCCAGTACTTC
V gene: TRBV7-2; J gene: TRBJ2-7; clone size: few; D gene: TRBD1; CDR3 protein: CASTLRAYRGLSYNEQYF; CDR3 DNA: TGTGCCAGCACCCTTAGGGCCTACAGGGGCTTGTCCTACAATGAGCAGTACTTC
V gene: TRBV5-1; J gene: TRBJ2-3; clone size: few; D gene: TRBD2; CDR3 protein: CASSPGTKADTQYF; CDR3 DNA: TGCGCCAGCAGCCCAGGGACTAAGGCAGATACGCAGTATTTT